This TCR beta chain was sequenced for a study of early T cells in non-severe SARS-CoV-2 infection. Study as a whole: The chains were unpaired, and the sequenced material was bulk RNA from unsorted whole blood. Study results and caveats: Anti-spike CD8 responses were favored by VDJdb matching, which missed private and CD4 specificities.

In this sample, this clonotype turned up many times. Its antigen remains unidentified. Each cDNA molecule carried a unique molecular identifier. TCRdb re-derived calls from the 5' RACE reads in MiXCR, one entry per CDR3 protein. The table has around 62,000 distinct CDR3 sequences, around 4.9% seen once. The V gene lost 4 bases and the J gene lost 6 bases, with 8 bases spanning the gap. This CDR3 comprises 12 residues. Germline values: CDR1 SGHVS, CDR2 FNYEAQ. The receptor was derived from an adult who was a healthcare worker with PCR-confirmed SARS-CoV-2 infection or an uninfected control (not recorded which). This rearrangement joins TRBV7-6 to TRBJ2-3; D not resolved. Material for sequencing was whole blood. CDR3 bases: TGTGCCAGCAGCTCCCTCGAGGATACGCAGTATTTT. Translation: CASSSLEDTQYF.